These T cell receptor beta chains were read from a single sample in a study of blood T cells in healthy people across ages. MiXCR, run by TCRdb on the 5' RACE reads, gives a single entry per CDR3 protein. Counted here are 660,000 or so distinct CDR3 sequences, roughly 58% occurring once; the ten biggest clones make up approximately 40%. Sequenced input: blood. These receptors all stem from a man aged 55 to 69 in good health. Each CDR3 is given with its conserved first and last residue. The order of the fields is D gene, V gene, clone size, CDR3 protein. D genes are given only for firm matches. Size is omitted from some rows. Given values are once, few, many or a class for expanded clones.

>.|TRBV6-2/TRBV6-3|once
CASSPGPSPPDTQYF
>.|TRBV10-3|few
CAISVQAEESPLHF
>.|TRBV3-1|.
CASSQDGVRDEKLFF
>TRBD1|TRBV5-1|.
CASSLGGLVYGYTF
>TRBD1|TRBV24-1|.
CATSDPGQGSETQYF
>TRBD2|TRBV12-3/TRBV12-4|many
CASSRDYTDTQYF
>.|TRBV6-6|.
CASGGWANQPQHF
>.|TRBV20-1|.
CSARDPKTYEQYF
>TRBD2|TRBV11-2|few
CASSLELGGAETQYF
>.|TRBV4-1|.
CASSQDGMGANVLTF
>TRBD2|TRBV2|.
CASSARLAGKQETQYF
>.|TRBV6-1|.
CASSEAFGPSTDTQYF
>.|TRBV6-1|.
CASSVHRVGQETQYF
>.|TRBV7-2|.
CASGPPRGSSYNSPLHF
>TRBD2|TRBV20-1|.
CSARVQLAEETQYF
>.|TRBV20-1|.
CSARQGPQPQHF
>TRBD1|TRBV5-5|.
CASSVGQGNGYTF
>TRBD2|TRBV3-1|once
CASSQVPLLAGENKEQFF
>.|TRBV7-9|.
CASSADRRGYGYTF
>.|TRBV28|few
CASTPRGMETQYF
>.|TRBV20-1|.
CSARLYGSKETQYF
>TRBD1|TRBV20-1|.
CSAPTLSGQGFGEQYF
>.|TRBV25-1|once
CASSGHTEQFF
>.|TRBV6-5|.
CASSLRSGGAGDTQYF
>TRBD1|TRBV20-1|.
CSASRTGWGETQYF
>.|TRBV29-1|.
CSFRFSRATEQFF
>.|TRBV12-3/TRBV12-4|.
CASSLGGSNSNQPQHF
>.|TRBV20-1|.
CSVPSAAGTNYGYTF
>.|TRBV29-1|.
CSVVTGLVRETQYF
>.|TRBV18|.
CASSPGPSGGTLSYGYTF
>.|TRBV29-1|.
CSVGQGRSYGYTF
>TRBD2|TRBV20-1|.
CSAPSGALGSDTQYF